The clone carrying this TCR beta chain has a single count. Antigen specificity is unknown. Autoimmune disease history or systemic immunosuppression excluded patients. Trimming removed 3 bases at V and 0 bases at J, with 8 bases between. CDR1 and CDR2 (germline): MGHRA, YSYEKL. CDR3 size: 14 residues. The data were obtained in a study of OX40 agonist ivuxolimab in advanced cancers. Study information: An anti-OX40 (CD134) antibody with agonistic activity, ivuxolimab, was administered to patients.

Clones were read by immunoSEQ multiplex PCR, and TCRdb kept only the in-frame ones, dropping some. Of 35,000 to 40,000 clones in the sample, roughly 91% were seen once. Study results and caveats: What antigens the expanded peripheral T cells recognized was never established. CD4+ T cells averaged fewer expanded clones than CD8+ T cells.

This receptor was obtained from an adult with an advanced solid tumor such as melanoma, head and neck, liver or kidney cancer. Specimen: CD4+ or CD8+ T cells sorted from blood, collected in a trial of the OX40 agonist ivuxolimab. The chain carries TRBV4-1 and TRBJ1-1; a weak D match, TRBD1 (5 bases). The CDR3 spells CASSQGPMNTEAFF. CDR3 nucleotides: TGCGCCAGCAGCCAGGGGCCTATGAACACTGAAGCTTTCTTT.